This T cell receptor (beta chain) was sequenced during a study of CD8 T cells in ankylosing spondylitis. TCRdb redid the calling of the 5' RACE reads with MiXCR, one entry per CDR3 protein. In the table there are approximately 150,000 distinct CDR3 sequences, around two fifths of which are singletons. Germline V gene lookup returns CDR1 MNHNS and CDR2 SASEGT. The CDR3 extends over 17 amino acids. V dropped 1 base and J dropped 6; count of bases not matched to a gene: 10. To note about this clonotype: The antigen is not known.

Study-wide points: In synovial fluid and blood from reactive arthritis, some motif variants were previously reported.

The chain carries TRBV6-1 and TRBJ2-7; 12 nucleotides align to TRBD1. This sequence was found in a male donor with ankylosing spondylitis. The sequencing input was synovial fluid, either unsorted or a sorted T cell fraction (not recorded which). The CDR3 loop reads CASSEVGGGTGGLEQYF. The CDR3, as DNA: TGTGCCAGCAGTGAAGTTGGTGGTGGGACAGGGGGCCTCGAGCAGTACTTC.